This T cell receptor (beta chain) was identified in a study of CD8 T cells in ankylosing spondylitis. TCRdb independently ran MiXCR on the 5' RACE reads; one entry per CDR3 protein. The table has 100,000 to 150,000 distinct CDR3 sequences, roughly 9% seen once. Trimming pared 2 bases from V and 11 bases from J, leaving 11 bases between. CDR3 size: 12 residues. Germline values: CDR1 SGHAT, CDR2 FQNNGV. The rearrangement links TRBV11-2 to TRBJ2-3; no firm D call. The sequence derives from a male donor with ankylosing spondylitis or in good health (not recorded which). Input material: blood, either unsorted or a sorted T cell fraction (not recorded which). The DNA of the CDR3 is TGTGCCAGCAGCTTATTAAGGATGAAGCAGTATTTT. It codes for CASSLLRMKQYF.